This TCR beta chain was documented in a study of shared clonotypes between healthy human individuals. This CDR3 contains 13 residues. V was clipped by 5 bases and J by 3 bases, with 11 bases between them. CDR1 is LGHNA, CDR2 YSLEER, per germline. Deep was the level used in running the assay. Generated by immunoSEQ multiplex PCR, the TCRdb table keeps only in-frame clones and is missing some. Among about 2 million clones, less than 95% were seen once, and the ten largest hold around 1.1%. Naive CD8 cells were CD45RO-negative, positively selected for CCR7, excluding terminally differentiated effector memory CD45RA+ cells. Study conclusions and caveats: Clonotype sharing among donors, it was expected, would be affected by sequencing depth. The sole specimen, blood, was sampled, and tissue repertoires likely differ.

About this clone itself: What it recognizes is unknown.

V is TRBV4-3 and J is TRBJ2-7, with D uncertain. Input material: naive CD8+ T cells sorted from blood. The sequence was obtained from a man between 18 and 29 years old in good health. This CDR3 reads CASSETMGYEQYF. CDR3 coding DNA: TGCGCCAGCAGCGAAACCATGGGCTACGAGCAGTACTTC.